This T cell receptor (beta chain) was recovered during a study of shared clonotypes between healthy human individuals. Study information: Participating donors consisted of a couple of women and a few men aged 18 to 49.

The data were produced by immunoSEQ multiplex PCR, yet TCRdb's version contains in-frame clones alone and is incomplete. The sample has approximately 100,000 clones, roughly 70% seen once. As concerns this clone: The antigen is unknown.

Free of recent acute infections or vaccinations, the donors were healthy HIV-negative adults. CDR1 is SGHRS and CDR2 is YFSETQ in the germline V gene. The CDR3 is 18 residues long. V was trimmed by 4 bases and J by 2 bases, leaving 24 bases between them. Findings of the study overall: What naive subsets generally showed was a larger estimated richness than memory subsets showed. When compared with the clonotypes that were shared by all four sorted-subset donors, the non-shared clonotypes turned out to have lower generation probabilities.

The V call is TRBV5-1, the J call TRBJ1-1; weak D call: TRBD1 (6 bases). The sample taken for sequencing was memory CD8+ T cells sorted from blood. Subset denoted: CD45RO+ cells pooled with CCR7-negative TemRA cells. The receptor was derived from a woman in her 30s in good health. CDR3 loop: CASSIYRALPAYNTEAFF. The CDR3 coding sequence is TGCGCCAGCAGCATATACAGGGCGCTCCCCGCGTATAACACTGAAGCTTTCTTT.